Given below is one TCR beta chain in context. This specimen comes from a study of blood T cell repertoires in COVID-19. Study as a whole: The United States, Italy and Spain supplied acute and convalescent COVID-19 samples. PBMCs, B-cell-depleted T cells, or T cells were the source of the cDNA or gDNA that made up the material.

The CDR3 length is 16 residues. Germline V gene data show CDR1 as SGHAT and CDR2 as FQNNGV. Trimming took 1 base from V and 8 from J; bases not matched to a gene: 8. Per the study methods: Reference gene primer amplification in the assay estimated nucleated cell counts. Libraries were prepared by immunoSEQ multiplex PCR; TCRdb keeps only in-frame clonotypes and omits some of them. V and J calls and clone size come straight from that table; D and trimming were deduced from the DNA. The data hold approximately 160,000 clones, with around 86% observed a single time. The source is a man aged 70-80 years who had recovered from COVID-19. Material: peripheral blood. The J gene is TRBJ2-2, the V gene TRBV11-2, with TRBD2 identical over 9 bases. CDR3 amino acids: CASSLVNSGRGGELFF. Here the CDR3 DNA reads TGTGCCAGCAGCTTAGTAAATAGCGGGAGAGGAGGGGAGCTGTTTTTT.